This TCR beta chain was obtained from a study of T cell changes during pregnancy in multiple sclerosis. There are 15 residues in the CDR3. The V gene lost 5 bases and the J gene lost 0 bases, with 8 bases spanning the gap. From germline, CDR1 is LNHDA and CDR2 SQIVND (reference sequence). Produced via immunoSEQ multiplex PCR; TCRdb's table is partial and in-frame only. Counted here are 60,000 to 75,000 clones, approximately 91% occurring once; the ten biggest clones make up more than 1.2%. The sequenced sample was peripheral blood, obtained in the third trimester of pregnancy. This receptor was obtained from a female donor with multiple sclerosis, enrolled in a pregnancy study. This sequence joins TRBV19 and TRBJ2-6; no clear D. CDR3 nucleotide sequence: TGTGCCAGTAGTCCTCCCTACTCTGGGGCCAACGTCCTGACTTTC. It yields the protein CASSPPYSGANVLTF.